This T cell receptor beta chain was identified during a study of STAT5B mutations in CD4+ large granular lymphocyte leukemia. About the research overall: Among healthy controls, a particular HLA allele went with more CDR3 'QG' motifs. Overall study findings and caveats: Main leukemic clonotypes were patient-specific, but about 26% appeared at low frequency elsewhere. 8/27 top patient clones versus 2/35 control clones were TRBV06-family.

This clone was seen once. No antigen is known for it. Original processing methods: A productive frequency of 2.59 x 10-5 was the lowest detectable. Sequencing used immunoSEQ multiplex PCR; TCRdb keeps in-frame clones, though not all of them. The DNA was the basis for D and trimming; V, J and clone size are from that table. The table has about 32,000 clones, 72% seen once. There are 13 residues in the CDR3. The germline CDR1 and CDR2 sequences are SGHDT and YYEEEE. Trimming pared 6 bases from V and 3 bases from J, leaving 11 bases between. The sequenced sample consisted of CD4+ T cells from blood buffy coats. The chain couples TRBV5-6 to TRBJ2-3; no clear D gene. The clonotype originates from a human donor in good health. The CDR3 nucleotides read TGTGCCAGCAACTTAAGACGGACAGATACGCAGTATTTT. This codes for CASNLRRTDTQYF.